This T cell receptor beta chain was identified in a study of response to subunit inactivated influenza vaccine. TCRdb recomputed calls from the RT-PCR reads with MiXCR, one row per CDR3 protein. The sample has some 570,000 distinct CDR3 sequences; 11% are singletons. The CDR3 extends over 13 amino acids. Trimming took 9 bases from V and 1 from J, leaving 12 bases between them. The data also belong to a second study, concerning T cells expressing NK-cell markers. That study reports: 5'RACE template switching with UMIs generated TCR beta cDNA. The authors derived TCR beta repertoires from sorted CD3+CD56+NKG2C+, CD3+CD56+NKG2C- and CD3+CD56-NKG2C+ T cells. Seven donors tested HCMV-seropositive and one tested seronegative among the eight sequenced. Several experiments employed an anti-gamma-delta TCR antibody to confine sorting to alpha-beta TCR T cells. Whether the expanded NKG2C+ T cell clones recognized HCMV remained unclear.

This specimen consisted of PBMCs from blood, obtained on the day of vaccination. The V call is TRBV12-3 or TRBV12-4, the J call TRBJ2-5; D is perhaps TRBD2 (6 bases). The origin of this receptor is a man aged 50 to 59 who received an inactivated influenza vaccine. Here the CDR3 reads CASSAGSQETQYF. The CDR3, as DNA: TGTGCCAGTTCGGCCGGGAGCCAAGAGACCCAGTACTTC.